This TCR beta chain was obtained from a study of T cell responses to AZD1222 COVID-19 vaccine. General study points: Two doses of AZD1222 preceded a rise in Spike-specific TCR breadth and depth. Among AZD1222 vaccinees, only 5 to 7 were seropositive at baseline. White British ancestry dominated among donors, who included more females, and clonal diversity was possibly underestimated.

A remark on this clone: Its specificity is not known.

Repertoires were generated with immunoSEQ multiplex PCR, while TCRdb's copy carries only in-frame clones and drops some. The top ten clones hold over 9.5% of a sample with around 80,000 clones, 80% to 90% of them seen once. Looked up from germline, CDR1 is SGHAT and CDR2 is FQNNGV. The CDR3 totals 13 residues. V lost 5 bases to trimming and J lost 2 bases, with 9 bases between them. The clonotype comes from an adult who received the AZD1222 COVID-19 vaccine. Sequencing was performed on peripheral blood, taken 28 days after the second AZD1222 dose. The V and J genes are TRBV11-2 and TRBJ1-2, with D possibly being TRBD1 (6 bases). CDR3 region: CASSLGGNYGYTF. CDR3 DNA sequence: TGTGCCAGCAGCCTAGGGGGGAACTATGGCTACACCTTC.